This T cell receptor beta chain was sequenced in a study of cytomegalovirus exposure and HLA in healthy donors. Primers for the PCR totalled 60 Vbeta and 13 Jbeta. TCRdb's table, derived via immunoSEQ multiplex PCR, lists solely in-frame clones and lacks some. This table lists more than 100,000 clones. Germline V gene lookup returns CDR1 SNHLY and CDR2 FYNNEI. The CDR3 covers 14 residues. V lost 4 bases to trimming and J lost 5 bases, with 14 bases between them. Note on this clone: Its antigen is currently unknown.

General study results and limits: Of the V segments, some could not be distinguished, including TRBV6-2 and TRBV6-3, and were excluded.

Input material: PBMCs. The J gene is TRBJ1-1, the V gene TRBV2; D possibly corresponds to TRBD1 (5 bases). This TCR was sampled from a man younger than 35 in good health and CMV-seronegative. CDR3 region: CASSVRQGKTEAFF. The DNA of the CDR3 is TGTGCCAGCAGTGTCCGCCAGGGAAAGACTGAAGCTTTCTTT.